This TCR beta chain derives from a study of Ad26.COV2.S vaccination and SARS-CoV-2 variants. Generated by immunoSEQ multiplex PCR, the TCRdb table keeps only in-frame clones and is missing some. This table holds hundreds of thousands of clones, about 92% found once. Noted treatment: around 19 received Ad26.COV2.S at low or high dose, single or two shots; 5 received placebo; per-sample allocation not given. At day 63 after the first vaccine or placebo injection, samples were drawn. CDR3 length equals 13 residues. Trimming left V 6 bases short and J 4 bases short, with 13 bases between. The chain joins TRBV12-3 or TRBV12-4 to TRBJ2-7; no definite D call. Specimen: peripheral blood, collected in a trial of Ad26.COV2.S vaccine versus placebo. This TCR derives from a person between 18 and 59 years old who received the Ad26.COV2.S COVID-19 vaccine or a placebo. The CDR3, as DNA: TGTGCCAGCAGCAGACGGGCCCCATACGAGCAGTACTTC. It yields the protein CASSRRAPYEQYF.